This T cell receptor (beta chain) appears in the sequencing data of a study of T cells after yellow fever vaccination. CDR3 length: 13 amino acids. V was clipped by 6 bases and J by 7 bases; unmatched bases: 7. TCRdb re-called the 5' RACE reads with MiXCR, one entry per CDR3 protein. The sample includes around 150,000 distinct CDR3 sequences, approximately 6.7% seen only once; the top ten take under 3%. This clonotype was observed a few times. The chain couples TRBV12-3 or TRBV12-4 to TRBJ1-2; 8 bases align to TRBD1. This clonotype was sampled from a man younger than 30 who received the YFV17D yellow fever vaccine. Specimen: CD4+ T cells sorted from PBMCs, collected 5 days after the first yellow fever vaccination. DNA for the CDR3: TGTGCCAGCAGCCTGACAGGGGTTGGTGGCTACACCTTC. Protein product: CASSLTGVGGYTF.